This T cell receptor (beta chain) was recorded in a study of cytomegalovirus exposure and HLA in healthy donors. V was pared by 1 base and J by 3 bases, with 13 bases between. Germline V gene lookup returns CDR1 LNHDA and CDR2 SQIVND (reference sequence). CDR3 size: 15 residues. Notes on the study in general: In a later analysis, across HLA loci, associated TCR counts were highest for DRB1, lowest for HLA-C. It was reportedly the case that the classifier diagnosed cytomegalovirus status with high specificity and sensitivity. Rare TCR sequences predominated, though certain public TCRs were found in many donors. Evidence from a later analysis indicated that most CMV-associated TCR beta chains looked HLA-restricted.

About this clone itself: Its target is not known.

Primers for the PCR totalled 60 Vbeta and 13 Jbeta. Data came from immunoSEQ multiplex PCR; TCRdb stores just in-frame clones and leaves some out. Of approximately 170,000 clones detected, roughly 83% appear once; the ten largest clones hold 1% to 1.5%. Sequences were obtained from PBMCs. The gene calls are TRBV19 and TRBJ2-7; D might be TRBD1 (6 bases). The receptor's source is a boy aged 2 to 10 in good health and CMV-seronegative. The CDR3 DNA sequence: TGTGCCAGTAGTATAGTCTGGGACATCCGCTACGAGCAGTACTTC. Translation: CASSIVWDIRYEQYF.